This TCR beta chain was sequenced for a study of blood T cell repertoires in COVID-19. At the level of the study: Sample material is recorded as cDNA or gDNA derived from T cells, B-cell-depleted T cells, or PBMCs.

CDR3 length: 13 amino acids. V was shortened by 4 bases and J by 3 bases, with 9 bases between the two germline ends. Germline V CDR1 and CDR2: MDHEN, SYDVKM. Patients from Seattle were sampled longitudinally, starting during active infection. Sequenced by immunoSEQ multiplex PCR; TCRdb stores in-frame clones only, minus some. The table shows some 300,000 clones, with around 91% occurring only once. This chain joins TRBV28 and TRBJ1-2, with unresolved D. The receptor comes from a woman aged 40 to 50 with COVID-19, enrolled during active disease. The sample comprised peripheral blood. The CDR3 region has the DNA TGTGCCAGCAGTTCGGCGGATTACTATGGCTACACCTTC. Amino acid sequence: CASSSADYYGYTF.